The 8 T cell receptor beta chains in this list originate from one sample, sequenced in a study of CDR3 diversity in severe acne. TCRdb independently ran MiXCR on the PCR reads; one entry per CDR3 protein. The sample lists about 86,000 distinct CDR3 sequences, 51% occurring once. Specimen: blood. These receptor sequences come from a male donor in good health, without acne.

The chain uses TRBV19 and TRBJ1-2; 7 bases align to TRBD1. J lost 4 bases, V lost 5 bases, and 7 bases had no gene match. The CDR3 contains 14 residues. CDR1 is LNHDA and CDR2 is SQIVND in the germline V gene (reference sequence). Here the CDR3 DNA reads TGTGCCAGTAGTGCTAGACAGGGCCCCTATGGCTACACCTTC. Its protein product is CASSARQGPYGYTF.

This clonotype was found many times. The rearrangement joins TRBV5-1 to TRBJ2-2, with D perhaps given as TRBD1 or TRBD2 (5 bases each). Germline CDR1 and CDR2: SGHRS and YFSETQ. This CDR3 spans 16 amino acids. The V and J ends lost 4 bases and 5 bases respectively, with 18 bases between them. This CDR3 reads CASSPSWGRVTGELFF. The DNA for the CDR3 is TGCGCCAGCAGCCCATCCTGGGGACGAGTTACCGGGGAGCTGTTTTTT.

This chain joins TRBV25-1 and TRBJ1-4, with 8 bases fitting TRBD1. Germline CDR1 MGHDK, CDR2 SYGVNS. The CDR3 length is 16 residues. The ends lost 6 bases at V and 8 bases at J; junction bases unmatched: 14. The CDR3 is CASRFFGQGVGEKLFF. The CDR3 nucleotides read TGTGCCAGCAGGTTCTTTGGACAGGGTGTAGGGGAAAAACTGTTTTTT.

This clonotype was counted only a few times. The V gene is TRBV27, the J gene TRBJ1-2; D not resolved. In germline, CDR1 is MNHEY, CDR2 SMNVEV (reference sequence). The CDR3 has 13 amino acids. V was shortened by 3 bases and J by 4 bases, with 9 bases between the two germline ends. The CDR3 coding sequence is TGTGCCAGCAGTTTGGAGGAAAGCTATGGCTACACCTTC. Residues: CASSLEESYGYTF.

This clonotype occurred many times. This rearrangement joins TRBV28 to TRBJ1-2, with a tentative D call TRBD1 (6 bases). The CDR3 length is 13 residues. Germline CDR1 is MDHEN and CDR2 is SYDVKM. Trimming took off 6 bases at V and 2 bases at J, with 10 bases between the two ends. The CDR3 reads CASSLQGNYGYTF. CDR3 bases: TGTGCCAGCAGCCTCCAGGGGAACTATGGCTACACCTTC.

V is TRBV20-1 and J is TRBJ2-7, with D perhaps TRBD2 (5 bases). Deletions cut 0 bases from V and 7 bases from J, with 10 bases between. The CDR3 extends over 12 amino acids. Germline V gene sequence: CDR1 DFQATT, CDR2 SNEGSKA (reference sequence). CDR3 bases: TGCAGTGCTAGAGACCACGGGGAAGAGCAGTACTTC. Amino acid sequence: CSARDHGEEQYF.

The rearrangement uses TRBV10-3 and TRBJ1-4; D unresolved. The ends were cut back, 9 bases at V and 13 bases at J, with 24 bases in the middle. CDR3 length: 14 amino acids. The germline V gene encodes CDR1 ENHRY and CDR2 SYGVKD. The CDR3: CAIGPSNGGEGLFF. Written as DNA, the CDR3 is TGTGCCATTGGCCCTAGTAATGGTGGTGAAGGACTGTTTTTT.

This CDR3 reads CASKTSGIDEQFF. CDR3 DNA: TGCGCCAGCAAAACTAGCGGGATCGATGAGCAGTTCTTC. The chain recombines TRBV10-2 with TRBJ2-1; 10 bases align to TRBD2. The CDR3 has 13 amino acids. Germline CDR1 is WSHSY and CDR2 is SAAADI. The V gene end was trimmed by 7 bases and the J gene end by 8 bases; junction bases not matched to a gene: 5.